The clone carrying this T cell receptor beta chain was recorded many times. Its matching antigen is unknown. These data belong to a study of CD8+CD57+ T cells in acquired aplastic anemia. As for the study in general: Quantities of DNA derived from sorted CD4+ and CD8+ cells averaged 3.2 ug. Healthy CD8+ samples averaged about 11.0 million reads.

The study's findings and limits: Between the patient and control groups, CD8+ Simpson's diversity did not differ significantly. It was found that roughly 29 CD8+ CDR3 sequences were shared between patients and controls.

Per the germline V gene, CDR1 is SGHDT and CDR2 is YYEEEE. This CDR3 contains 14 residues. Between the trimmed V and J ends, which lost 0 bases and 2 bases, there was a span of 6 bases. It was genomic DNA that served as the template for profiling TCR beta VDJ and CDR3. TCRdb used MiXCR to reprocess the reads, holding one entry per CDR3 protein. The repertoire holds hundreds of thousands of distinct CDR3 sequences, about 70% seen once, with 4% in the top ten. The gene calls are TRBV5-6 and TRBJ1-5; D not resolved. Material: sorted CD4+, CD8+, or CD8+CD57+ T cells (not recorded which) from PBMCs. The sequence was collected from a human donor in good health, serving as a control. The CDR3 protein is CASSLGQRNQPQHF. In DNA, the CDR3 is TGTGCCAGCAGCTTGGGCCAACGCAATCAGCCCCAGCATTTT.